Each of the 23 T cell receptor beta chains below was sequenced from the same sample in a study of shared clonotypes between healthy human individuals. This table comes from immunoSEQ multiplex PCR, and its TCRdb copy is limited to in-frame clones, with some not included. The table records 600,000 to 750,000 clones, roughly 78% of them present only once. Source material: memory CD4+ T cells sorted from blood. As to subset: CD45RA-negative fraction. The receptors derive from a woman in her twenties or thirties in good health.

The chain links TRBV11-2 to TRBJ2-5; D gene ambiguous. The germline gives CDR1 SGHAT, CDR2 FQNNGV. The CDR3 has 13 residues. Trimming cost V 6 bases and J 5 bases, with 13 bases left between them. The CDR3 nucleotides read TGTGCCAGCAGGGATTCTGGACGGGAGACCCAGTACTTC. Its protein product is CASRDSGRETQYF.

The rearrangement links TRBV5-1 to TRBJ1-1, with 7 nucleotides matching TRBD1. The CDR3 spans 20 residues. From germline, CDR1 is SGHRS and CDR2 YFSETQ. The ends lost 0 bases at V and 2 bases at J; junction bases unmatched: 19. DNA for the CDR3: TGCGCCAGCAGCTTGGACCCATCCGTGTCCCGACAGGGTCGTAACACTGAAGCTTTCTTT. Translating gives CASSLDPSVSRQGRNTEAFF.

This clone was detected only once. This chain links TRBV11-1 with TRBJ1-2, with D possibly TRBD1 on 6 matching bases. Germline V CDR1 and CDR2: SGHAT, FQDESV (reference sequence). This CDR3 contains 13 residues. Deletions cut 5 bases from V and 8 bases from J, with 15 bases between. The CDR3 loop reads CASSPGGGLGYTF. As DNA, the CDR3 is TGTGCCAGCAGCCCCGGCGGGGGGCTAGGCTACACCTTC.

This clone was found a few times. V is TRBV10-3 and J is TRBJ2-7; 7 positions agree with TRBD1. This CDR3 contains 14 residues. J lost 0 bases, V lost 6 bases, and 5 bases had no gene match. Germline CDR1 ENHRY, CDR2 SYGVKD. CDR3 in amino acids: CAISSGQASYEQYF. The CDR3 region has the DNA TGTGCCATCAGCTCCGGACAGGCCTCCTACGAGCAGTACTTC.

Comments on this clone: One end of the junction fails to match germline, which may point to a read error. This rearrangement joins TRBV28 to TRBJ2-1; TRBD1 aligns across 11 bases. This CDR3 spans 14 amino acids. Germline CDR1 reads MDHEN; CDR2 reads SYDVKM. The CDR3 DNA reads as TGTGCCAGCAGTTTAGGCCTGACCTGGACAGGGGGCCTCTTC. It encodes CASSLGLTWTGGLF.

This clone was observed at least ten times. The chain uses TRBV28 and TRBJ2-7, with TRBD1 matching 9 bases. This CDR3 comprises 15 residues. The trim removed 2 bases at V and 6 bases at J, leaving 8 bases unmatched. Germline-derived CDR1 and CDR2 are MDHEN and SYDVKM. The CDR3 here is CASSLNSRDRAEQYF. In DNA, the CDR3 is TGTGCCAGCAGTTTAAACAGCCGGGACAGGGCCGAGCAGTACTTC.

This chain joins TRBV6-1 and TRBJ1-2, with D possibly matching TRBD1 (5 bases). The CDR3 covers 12 residues. CDR1 is MNHNS, CDR2 SASEGT, per germline. V lost 7 bases, J lost 8 bases, and 14 bases lay in between. This CDR3 reads CASNFFRDGYTF. CDR3 nucleotide sequence: TGTGCCAGCAATTTTTTCAGGGACGGCTACACCTTC.

The CDR3 spells CASSLYRGGLNTEAFF. The CDR3 DNA is TGTGCCAGCAGCTTATATCGGGGGGGCCTCAACACTGAAGCTTTCTTT. V is TRBV7-2 and J is TRBJ1-1; D is possibly TRBD1 (6 bases). Trimming removed 2 bases at V and 2 bases at J, with 15 bases between. This CDR3 has 16 amino acids. The germline V gene encodes CDR1 SGHTA and CDR2 FQGNSA.

This clone was detected only once. This sequence joins TRBV11-2 and TRBJ2-1; 10 bases fit TRBD2. The V gene end was trimmed by 1 base and the J gene end by 6 bases; junction bases not matched to a gene: 9. CDR1 and CDR2 from the germline V gene are SGHAT and FQNNGV. This CDR3 is built from 17 residues. The CDR3 sequence: CASSLGGSGRAGNEQFF. Written as DNA, the CDR3 is TGTGCCAGCAGCTTAGGTGGGAGCGGGAGGGCCGGCAATGAGCAGTTCTTC.

The J gene is TRBJ2-3, the V gene TRBV23-1, with 7 bases identical to TRBD1. TRBV23-1 carries the ORF label, with uncertain function. V trimming: 4 bases; J trimming: 0 bases; junction bases outside the gene matches: 4. The CDR3 has 15 amino acids. Here the CDR3 DNA reads TGCGCCAGCAGTCTCCGGGACAGTAGCACAGATACGCAGTATTTT. This sequence encodes CASSLRDSSTDTQYF.

V usage is TRBV5-1 and J usage is TRBJ2-3, with D perhaps matching TRBD2 (5 bases). Per germline, CDR1 SGHRS and CDR2 YFSETQ. The CDR3 is 14 amino acids. Deletions cut 7 bases from V and 2 bases from J, with 14 bases between. CDR3 DNA sequence: TGCGCCAGCCGCAACGGGGAGACCACAGATACGCAGTATTTT. The encoded protein is CASRNGETTDTQYF.

This clone was found a few times. This sample includes further DNA sequences coding for the same CDR3. This chain uses TRBV6-1 with TRBJ1-5; D not certain. The CDR3 length is 14 residues. The V gene lost 4 bases and the J gene lost 2 bases, with 9 bases spanning the gap. Germline V gene lookup returns CDR1 MNHNS and CDR2 SASEGT. CDR3 nucleotides: TGTGCCAGCAGTGGGCGGACCGGCAATCAGCCCCAGCATTTT. This sequence encodes CASSGRTGNQPQHF.

The CDR3 is CASSNSGSTLYEQYF. For the CDR3, the DNA is TGTGCCAGCAGCAATAGCGGGAGTACCCTCTACGAGCAGTACTTC. The rearrangement links TRBV14 to TRBJ2-7, with TRBD2 matching over 9 bases. Germline V gene sequence: CDR1 SGHDN, CDR2 FVKESK. The CDR3 spans 15 residues. Losses at the gene ends were 5 bases for V and 3 bases for J; bases not matched to a gene: 8.

The CDR3 here is CSVEGVGGGETQYF. Here the CDR3 DNA reads TGCAGCGTTGAAGGGGTTGGTGGGGGAGAGACCCAGTACTTC. The rearrangement joins TRBV29-1 to TRBJ2-5, with D possibly called TRBD1 or TRBD2 (5 bases each). The CDR3 has 14 residues. Trimming took 1 base from V and 4 from J, leaving 13 bases between them. Germline V lookup: CDR1 SQVTM, CDR2 ANQGSEA.

The chain uses TRBV7-3 and TRBJ1-1; D gene ambiguous. V shed 4 bases and J shed 0 bases, with 9 bases lying between them. CDR1 is SGHTA and CDR2 is FQGTGA in the germline V gene. This CDR3 has 14 amino acids. CDR3 residues: CASSSNTLNTEAFF. The CDR3 nucleotides are TGTGCCAGCAGCTCGAATACATTGAACACTGAAGCTTTCTTT.

This chain connects TRBV28 to TRBJ2-7, with D possibly being TRBD1 (6 bases). Germline assignment: CDR1 MDHEN and CDR2 SYDVKM. This CDR3 has 15 residues. Trimming removed 6 bases from V and 6 bases from J, with 21 bases in between. The CDR3 loop is CASSTEGDILLEQYF. The CDR3 DNA sequence: TGTGCCAGCAGCACCGAAGGGGACATTCTCCTCGAGCAGTACTTC.

This clone was observed a few times. This chain's CDR3 is CASSITGAGANVLTF. CDR3 sequence (DNA): TGTGCCAGTAGTATCACAGGGGCCGGGGCCAACGTCCTGACTTTC. The chain employs TRBV19 and TRBJ2-6, with 7 bases identical to TRBD1. This CDR3 has 15 amino acids. V was pared by 3 bases and J by 4 bases, with 3 bases of the junction left unmatched. The germline V gene has CDR1 LNHDA and CDR2 SQIVND (reference sequence).

V usage is TRBV30 and J usage is TRBJ2-3; tentative D call: TRBD1 (6 bases). V was trimmed by 2 bases and J by 4 bases, leaving 10 bases between them. This CDR3 has 13 residues. Per germline, CDR1 GTSNPN and CDR2 SVGIG (reference sequence). The chain's CDR3 is CAWSSDRSDTQYF. The CDR3 DNA sequence: TGTGCCTGGAGTTCGGACAGATCAGATACGCAGTATTTT.

This chain links TRBV4-1 with TRBJ2-5, with 10 positions matching TRBD2. The J call may be incorrect, as the DNA end agrees better with TRBJ2-7. Per germline, CDR1 MGHRA and CDR2 YSYEKL. This CDR3 comprises 20 residues. The CDR3 spells CASSPGGKLSSGRPTYEQYF. The CDR3 DNA follows: TGCGCCAGCAGCCCGGGAGGAAAGTTGTCTAGCGGGAGACCCACCTACGAGCAGTACTTC.

The chain carries TRBV11-2 and TRBJ2-1; 10 nucleotides agree with TRBD2. Germline values: CDR1 SGHAT, CDR2 FQNNGV. This CDR3 has 13 amino acids. Trimming cost V 8 bases and J 4 bases; bases outside gene matches: 2. CDR3 DNA sequence: TGTGCCAGCGGACTAGCGGAATACAATGAGCAGTTCTTC. It is translated as CASGLAEYNEQFF. The whole variable domain, remainder taken from reference TRBV11-2 and TRBJ2-1, is EAGVAQSPRYKIIEKRQSVAFWCNPISGHATLYWYQQILGQGPKLLIQFQNNGVVDDSQLPKDRFSAERLKGVDSTLKIQPAKLEDSAVYLCASGLAEYNEQFFGPGTRLTVL.

V is TRBV27 and J is TRBJ2-3; TRBD2 matches 8 bases. The V segment lost 6 bases and the J segment 1 base; nucleotides outside the gene matches: 9. The CDR3 extends over 16 amino acids. The germline CDR1 and CDR2 sequences are MNHEY and SMNVEV (reference sequence). The CDR3 here is CASRDGGGPRTDTQYF. For the CDR3, the DNA is TGTGCCAGCAGGGACGGGGGGGGACCCCGCACAGATACGCAGTATTTT.

The chain links TRBV7-9 to TRBJ1-5; 9 positions agree with TRBD1. CDR1 SEHNR and CDR2 FQNEAQ come from the germline V gene (reference sequence). This CDR3 is 15 amino acids long. V shed 5 bases and J 5 bases; nucleotides not matched to a gene: 7. The CDR3 coding sequence is TGTGCCAGCAGCCCGACGGGACAGGGAGATCAGCCCCAGCATTTT. Its translation is CASSPTGQGDQPQHF.

This clone showed up just once. The V call is TRBV7-2, the J call TRBJ2-7, with a possible D match to TRBD1 (6 bases). CDR1 and CDR2 from the germline V gene are SGHTA and FQGNSA. V lost 5 bases to trimming and J lost 2 bases, with 19 bases between them. The CDR3 runs to 16 residues. In nucleotides, the CDR3 is TGTGCCAGCAGCCTACAGGGCGGCGACTATCCCTACGAGCAGTACTTC. Encoded protein: CASSLQGGDYPYEQYF.